This TCR beta chain was retrieved from a study of CXCR3-negative and CXCR3-positive naive CD8 T cells. Study-level information: Per-library TRB read counts averaged about 1.5 +/- 0.3 million, adding up to 120 million to 150 million in total.

Study results and limitations: Naive CXCR3-negative cells resembled naive CXCR3-positive cells in TRBV-TRBJ usage; memory cells differed. Relative to memory CD8+ cells, whose diversity was much lower, both naive subsets had comparably high diversity. Freshly isolated PBMCs were used in most assays, given partial CXCR3 loss after freezing. A higher hydrophobicity marked the TRB CDR3s of CXCR3-positive naive cells versus CXCR3-negative naive cells.

All TRB cDNA libraries came from 5' RACE performed with UMI labels. TCRdb re-called the 5' RACE reads; every CDR3 protein appears as one record, without DNA. Here the sample table reports about 130,000 distinct CDR3 sequences. Details on this clonotype: Its target is not known.

CDR3 length equals 12 residues. In germline, CDR1 is SQVTM, CDR2 ANQGSEA. The specimen was naive CXCR3+ CD8+ T cells from blood. Subset denoted: CD45RO-CCR7+CD27+CD95- naive CD8+ T cells expressing CXCR3 (TNR3+). The TCR comes from a human donor in good health. Some clones in this sample may be carry-over from other donors' samples. The genes are TRBV29-1 and TRBJ2-7; TCRdb calls TRBD1, which cannot be checked without DNA. CDR3 sequence: CSVGGQGQEQYF.